This T cell receptor (beta chain) derives from a study of tissue T cells after allogeneic stem cell transplantation. Regarding the study as a whole: Anatomically similar tissues had similar TCR repertoires within each patient. Few T cell clones were shared across patients, but motif clusters showed tissue-specific shared signatures.

CDR3 length: 15 residues. V shed 4 bases and J shed 0 bases, with 11 bases lying between them. Germline V gives CDR1 KGHPV, CDR2 FQNQEV (reference sequence). Details on this clone: As yet, its antigen is unknown. All gene names here are mouse names. The read halts 1 residue ahead of the CDR3 end, with the missing end drawn from the germline J gene.

This table comes from immunoSEQ multiplex PCR, and its TCRdb copy is limited to in-frame clones, with some not included. The sample holds over 7,500 clones, approximately 47% seen once. The time point here: mouse harvest day 7 after allogeneic transplant. The graft held 10^6 splenic CD5+ T cells and 10^7 T-cell-depleted bone marrow cells. Mice had MHC-mismatched B6 into BALB/c GVHD, sampled day 7 or 14. Sequenced: gut tissue. V is TRBV26 and J is TRBJ2-3, with D perhaps matching TRBD2 (5 bases). The receptor was derived from a female BALB/c mouse given C57BL/6 T cells with graft-versus-host disease after an allogeneic hematopoietic cell transplant. CDR3 bases read: TGTGCCAGCAGTCCCGTGGGGTCTAGTGCAGAAACGCTGTAT. Translation gives CASSPVGSSAETLY. From start to end, the CDR3 is CASSPVGSSAETLYF.